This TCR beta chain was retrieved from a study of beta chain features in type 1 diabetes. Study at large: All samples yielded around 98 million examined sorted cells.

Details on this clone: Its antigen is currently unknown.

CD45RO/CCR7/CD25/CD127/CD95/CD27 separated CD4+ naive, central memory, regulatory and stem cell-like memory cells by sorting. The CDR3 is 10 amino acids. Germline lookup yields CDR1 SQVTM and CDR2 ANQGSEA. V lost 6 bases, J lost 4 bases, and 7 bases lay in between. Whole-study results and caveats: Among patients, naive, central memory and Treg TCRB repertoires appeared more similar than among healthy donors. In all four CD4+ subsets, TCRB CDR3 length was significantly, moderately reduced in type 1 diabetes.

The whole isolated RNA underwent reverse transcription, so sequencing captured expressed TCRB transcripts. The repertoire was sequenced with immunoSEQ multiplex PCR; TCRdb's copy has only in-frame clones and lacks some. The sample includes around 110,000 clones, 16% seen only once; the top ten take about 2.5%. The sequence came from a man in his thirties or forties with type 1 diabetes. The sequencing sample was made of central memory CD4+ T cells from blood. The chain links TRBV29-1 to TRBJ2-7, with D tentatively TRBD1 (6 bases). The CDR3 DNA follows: TGCAGCGTAGGACAGTACGAGCAGTACTTC. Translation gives CSVGQYEQYF.